What follows is one T cell receptor (beta chain) and its context. Its target antigen remains unknown. Base qualities are missing; no much larger clone stands one base away. These data originate in a study of T cells after yellow fever vaccination (dated by TCRdb to between 2017 and 2020). For the study in its entirety: The SMART-Seq v4 Ultra Low Input RNA kit was used to prepare libraries from fractions with low cell numbers. To track T-cell clones before and after primary and booster YFV17D yellow fever vaccination, bulk TCR alpha and beta repertoires were sequenced longitudinally. Two healthy male donors made up the cohort, one aged 18 to 30 years and the other aged 30 to 40 years. Blood samples were taken at several timepoints before and after primary and secondary immunization, and bulk PBMC replicates and cell subsets were isolated.

Sequencing relied on an Illumina NovaSeq 6000. TCR cDNA was synthesized by 5'RACE template switching, through which a universal primer site and unique molecular identifiers were introduced. Priming of cDNA synthesis was performed from both the TCR alpha and TCR beta constant segments. Library amplification used two PCR steps, and the second PCR step added sample barcodes and sequencing adapters. Sequencing of libraries was performed on Illumina HiSeq 2500 (2x100 bp) or NovaSeq (2x150 bp). Per the authors' processing: MIGEC was used to demultiplex reads and collapse the reads into UMI consensus sequences, and MiXCR was used for V(D)J alignment. Vaccine-responding clonotypes were defined with edgeR using replicate PBMC samples, requiring FDR below 0.01 and a log2 fold change above 5 up to day 15. CD4 or CD8 identity was assigned to each bulk clonotype according to whether the clonotype was present at higher abundance in the sequenced CD4 repertoire or the sequenced CD8 repertoire. The raw public reads went through TCRdb reprocessing: fastp at Q25, MiXCR clone calling, in-frame beta chains kept. Rows matching on CDR3 protein sequence are summarized as one entry with the most common DNA and genes. TCRdb, not the original authors, processed these V and J calls. The sample table records some 340,000 distinct CDR3 sequences; around 10% of these occur just once. The ten largest account for about 3% of the sample.

The investigation overall reported the following: Computational filtering was needed because FACS-sorted repertoires could contain abundant contaminating clonotypes from the bulk population. The secondary T-cell response was found to be weaker but faster than the primary response, with a peak reached on day 5 rather than on day 15. After the booster, most clones that had expanded after primary vaccination were detected again (over 95% of CD4 and roughly nine tenths of CD8), suggesting broad maintenance of memory. A small share of clonotypes occurred in both CD4 and CD8 compartments, likely arising from convergent recombination. The study included only a couple of donors, which limits how far the findings can be generalized.

According to the study, the label for this sample's treatment or condition signals: live attenuated yellow fever vaccine strain. A standard Ficoll-Paque protocol was used to isolate PBMCs from peripheral blood. CD4 and CD8 T-cell fractions were isolated with Dynabeads CD4 and CD8 positive selection kits. RNA was extracted with TriZol from bulk PBMCs, CD4 and CD8 fractions, and dextramer-positive and dextramer-negative fractions. From the cysteine up to the phenylalanine, the CDR3 has a length of 14 residues. Only the CDR3 region is kept as DNA, spanning 42 bases read in frame from base 1. The germline ends are 15 bases apart after V is trimmed by 7 bases and J by 3 bases.

The sequenced sample was CD4+ T cells sorted from PBMCs, obtained 45 days after the yellow fever booster vaccination. The rearranged chain carries TRBV12-3 or TRBV12-4 and TRBJ1-1; D gene: possibly TRBD1, on 6 matching bases. The source is a man between 18 and 35 years old who received the YFV17D yellow fever vaccine. The DNA sequence is TGTGCCAGCACTAGTAGGGGGTGGGACACTGAAGCTTTCTTT. The resulting protein is CASTSRGWDTEAFF.